The sequence of this T cell receptor (beta chain) was determined in a study of shared clonotypes between healthy human individuals. Data came from immunoSEQ multiplex PCR; TCRdb stores just in-frame clones and leaves some out. This repertoire shows some 900,000 clones, approximately 80% found once; its top ten account for about 1.5%. CDR1 and CDR2 (germline): ENHRY, SYGVKD. The CDR3 runs 15 residues. V was pared by 8 bases and J by 1 base, with 15 bases between. The sequenced sample was memory CD4+ T cells sorted from blood. The subset here: CD45RA-negative fraction. The sequence derives from a man younger than 30 in good health. The V call is TRBV10-3, the J call TRBJ1-3; maybe TRBD1 (5 bases). CDR3 residues: CAIGNSGESGNTIYF. As DNA, the CDR3 is TGTGCCATCGGGAACTCGGGGGAATCTGGAAACACCATATATTTT.